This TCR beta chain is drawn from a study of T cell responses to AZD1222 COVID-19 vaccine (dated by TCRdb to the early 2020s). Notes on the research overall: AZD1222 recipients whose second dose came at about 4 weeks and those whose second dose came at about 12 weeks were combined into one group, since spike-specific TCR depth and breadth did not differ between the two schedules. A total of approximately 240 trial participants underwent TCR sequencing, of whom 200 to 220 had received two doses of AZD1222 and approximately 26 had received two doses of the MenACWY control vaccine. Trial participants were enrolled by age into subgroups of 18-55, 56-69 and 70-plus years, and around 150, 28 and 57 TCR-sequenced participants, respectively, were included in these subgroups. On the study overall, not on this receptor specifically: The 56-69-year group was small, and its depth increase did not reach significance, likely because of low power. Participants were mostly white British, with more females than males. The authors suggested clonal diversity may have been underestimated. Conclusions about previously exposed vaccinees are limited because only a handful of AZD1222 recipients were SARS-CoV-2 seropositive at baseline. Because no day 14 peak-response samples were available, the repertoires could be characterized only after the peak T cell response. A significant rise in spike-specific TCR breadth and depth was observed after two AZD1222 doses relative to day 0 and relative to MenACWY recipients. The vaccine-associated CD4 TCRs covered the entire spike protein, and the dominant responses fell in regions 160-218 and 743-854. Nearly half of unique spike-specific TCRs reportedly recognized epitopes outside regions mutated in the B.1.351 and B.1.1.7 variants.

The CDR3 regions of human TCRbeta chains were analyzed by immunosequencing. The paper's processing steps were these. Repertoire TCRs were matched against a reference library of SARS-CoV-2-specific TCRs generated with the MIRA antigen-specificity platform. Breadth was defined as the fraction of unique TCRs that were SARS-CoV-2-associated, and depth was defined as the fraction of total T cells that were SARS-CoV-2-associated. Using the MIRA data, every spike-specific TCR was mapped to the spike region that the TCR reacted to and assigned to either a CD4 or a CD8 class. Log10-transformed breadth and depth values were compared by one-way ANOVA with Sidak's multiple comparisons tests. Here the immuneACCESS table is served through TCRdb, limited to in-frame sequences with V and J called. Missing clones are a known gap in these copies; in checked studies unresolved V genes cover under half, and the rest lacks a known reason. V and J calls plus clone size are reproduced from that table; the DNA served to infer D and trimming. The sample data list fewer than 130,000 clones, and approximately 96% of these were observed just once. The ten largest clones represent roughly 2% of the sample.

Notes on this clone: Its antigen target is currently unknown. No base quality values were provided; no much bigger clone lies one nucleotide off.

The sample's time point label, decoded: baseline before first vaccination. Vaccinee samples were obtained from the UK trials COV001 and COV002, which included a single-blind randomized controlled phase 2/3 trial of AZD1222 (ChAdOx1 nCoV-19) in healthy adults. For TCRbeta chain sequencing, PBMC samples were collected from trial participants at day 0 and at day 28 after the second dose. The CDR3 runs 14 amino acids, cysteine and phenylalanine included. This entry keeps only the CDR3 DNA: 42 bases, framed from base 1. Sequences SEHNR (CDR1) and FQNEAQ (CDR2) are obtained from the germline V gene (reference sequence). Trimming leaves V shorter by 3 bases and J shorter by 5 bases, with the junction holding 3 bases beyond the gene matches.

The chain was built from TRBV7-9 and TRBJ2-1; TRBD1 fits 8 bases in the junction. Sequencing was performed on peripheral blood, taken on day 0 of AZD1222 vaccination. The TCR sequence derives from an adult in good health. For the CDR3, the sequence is CASSFGTGNNEQFF. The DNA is TGTGCCAGCAGCTTCGGGACAGGCAACAATGAGCAGTTCTTC.